This T cell receptor (beta chain) appears in the sequencing data of a study of identical twins. Broader study findings: Where out-of-frame alpha sequences were twin-shared, they showed excess low generation probability.

Via MiXCR, TCRdb re-called the 5' RACE reads, giving one row per CDR3 protein. The sample gives 300,000 to 400,000 distinct CDR3 sequences, 9% to 10% of which show up once; roughly 9% is in the top ten. Germline lookup yields CDR1 DFQATT and CDR2 SNEGSKA (reference sequence). Trimming stripped 6 bases from V and 5 bases from J, with 13 bases between. The CDR3 loop spans 12 amino acids. There are a few counts of this clonotype. Its matching antigen is unknown. Sequenced input: naive T cells sorted from blood. The sequence derives from a woman in her forties or fifties in good health. The chain joins TRBV20-1 to TRBJ2-5; D perhaps matches TRBD2 (5 bases). The DNA for the CDR3 is TGCAGTGCCACGAGCGGCGCGGAGACCCAGTACTTC. Translating gives CSATSGAETQYF.